Below, 5 T cell receptor beta chains from the same sample are listed, as sequenced in a study of blood T cell repertoires in COVID-19. Libraries were prepared by immunoSEQ multiplex PCR; TCRdb keeps only in-frame clonotypes and omits some of them. The table shows fewer than 60,000 clones, with 86% occurring only once. Material for sequencing was peripheral blood. The source of these receptors is an elderly woman with acute or convalescent COVID-19.

The V and J genes are TRBV6-5 and TRBJ1-2, with D perhaps matching TRBD1 (5 bases). This CDR3 comprises 14 residues. V lost 7 bases and J lost 8, with 20 bases in between. From germline, CDR1 is MNHEY and CDR2 SVGAGI. This CDR3 reads CASTAVGLRGGYTF. DNA for the CDR3: TGTGCCAGCACGGCAGTAGGGCTGCGGGGGGGCTACACCTTC.

This clone was found once. J is TRBJ2-7 and V is TRBV5-1, with D unclear. The V gene lost 1 base and the J gene lost 6 bases, with 5 bases spanning the gap. Germline values: CDR1 SGHRS, CDR2 YFSETQ. CDR3 size: 11 residues. In DNA form, the CDR3 reads TGCGCCAGCAGCTTGTCGGTCGAGCAGTACTTC. Protein sequence: CASSLSVEQYF.

J is TRBJ2-6 and V is TRBV5-1, with D possibly being TRBD1 (5 bases). The CDR3 consists of 17 residues. Trimming shortened V by 4 bases and J by 0 bases, and 14 bases separated the two germline ends. In germline, CDR1 is SGHRS, CDR2 YFSETQ. The CDR3 is CASSLTTQGSGANVLTF. The CDR3 DNA reads TGCGCCAGCAGCCTAACAACTCAGGGCTCTGGGGCCAACGTCCTGACTTTC.

The chain combines TRBV19 with TRBJ2-2; the D gene is possibly TRBD1 (5 bases). Germline CDR1 and CDR2: LNHDA and SQIVND (reference sequence). The CDR3 loop spans 14 amino acids. V dropped 7 bases and J dropped 3 bases, with 12 bases sitting between them. CDR3 residues: CASKRTIDTGELFF. The CDR3, as DNA: TGTGCCAGTAAACGGACAATTGACACCGGGGAGCTGTTTTTT.

The V gene is TRBV4-2, the J gene TRBJ2-5; D might be TRBD2 (5 bases). Per the germline V gene, CDR1 is LGHNA and CDR2 is YNFKEQ. The length of the CDR3 is 17 residues. With 3 bases removed from V and 4 bases from J, the gap between germline ends came to 21 bases. In DNA form, the CDR3 reads TGTGCCAGCAGCCAGACCCCTGGAGCGGAGGCAGGAGAGACCCAGTACTTC. It codes for CASSQTPGAEAGETQYF.